The next 14 T cell receptor beta chains were all read from a single sample in a study of blood T cell repertoires in COVID-19. Assay used: immunoSEQ multiplex PCR; TCRdb lists only in-frame clones, some missing. Among about 160,000 clones listed, approximately 90% were seen once. Sequencing was carried out using peripheral blood. These receptors were collected from a man in his late teens or twenties with acute or convalescent COVID-19.

The V call is TRBV7-8, the J call TRBJ1-1; no clear D gene. The CDR3 has 15 amino acids. Germline V gives CDR1 SGHVS, CDR2 FQNEAQ. V was trimmed by 1 base and J by 0 bases, leaving 9 bases between them. As DNA, the CDR3 is TGTGCCAGCAGCTTAGGTGTAGAGCTGAACACTGAAGCTTTCTTT. Its protein is CASSLGVELNTEAFF.

The chain links TRBV5-5 to TRBJ2-7, with D uncertain. This CDR3 is 13 amino acids long. CDR1 is SGHKS and CDR2 is YYEKEE in the germline V gene (reference sequence). Trimming stripped 5 bases from V and 3 bases from J, with 12 bases between. CDR3 loop: CASRPLLDYEQYF. In DNA form, the CDR3 reads TGTGCCAGCAGGCCCCTATTAGACTACGAGCAGTACTTC.

The V and J genes are TRBV27 and TRBJ1-2; 9 bases map to TRBD1. This CDR3 is built from 13 residues. CDR1 and CDR2 (germline): MNHEY, SMNVEV (reference sequence). Germline trimming cut 5 bases from V and 7 bases from J; bases unmatched to any gene: 5. CDR3 sequence (DNA): TGTGCCAGCAGTCCAACAGGGGGCGGTGGCTACACCTTC. It encodes CASSPTGGGGYTF.

The rearrangement links TRBV7-9 to TRBJ2-7, with D tentatively TRBD1 (6 bases). The CDR3 has 18 amino acids. V was trimmed by 4 bases and J by 0 bases, leaving 22 bases between them. CDR1 and CDR2 from the germline V gene are SEHNR and FQNEAQ (reference sequence). CDR3 nucleotides: TGTGCCAGCAGCTCGAGGCTACAGGGCCCAACTAGCTCCTACGAGCAGTACTTC. It yields the protein CASSSRLQGPTSSYEQYF.

The chain has TRBV18 and TRBJ1-1; the D is unclear. The ends were cut back, 3 bases at V and 2 bases at J, with 7 bases in the middle. Germline loops: CDR1 KGHSH, CDR2 LQKENI. The CDR3 is 13 residues long. The DNA for the CDR3 is TGTGCCAGCTCACCGCAGTTTAACACTGAAGCTTTCTTT. It specifies CASSPQFNTEAFF.

The rearrangement uses TRBV6-2 or TRBV6-3 and TRBJ2-5; TRBD2 matches at 11 bases. Per germline, CDR1 MNHEY and CDR2 SVGEGT. CDR3 size: 17 residues. V lost 0 bases, J lost 4 bases, and 7 bases stayed unmatched. The CDR3 loop is CASSYSRIAGGRETQYF. The CDR3 nucleotides are TGTGCCAGCAGTTACTCGAGAATAGCGGGAGGGCGAGAGACCCAGTACTTC.

This clone was recorded once. The V call is TRBV18, the J call TRBJ1-4; D is undetermined. Trimming left V 1 base short and J 0 bases short, with 3 bases between. CDR1 KGHSH and CDR2 LQKENI come from the germline V gene. The CDR3 extends over 14 amino acids. CDR3 loop: CASSPLATNEKLFF. The CDR3 nucleotides are TGTGCCAGCTCACCACTCGCAACTAATGAAAAACTGTTTTTT.

V usage is TRBV5-1 and J usage is TRBJ2-3; D gene unclear. Trimming pared 1 base from V and 2 bases from J, leaving 5 bases between. CDR3 length: 13 amino acids. Per germline, CDR1 SGHRS and CDR2 YFSETQ. The CDR3 DNA reads TGCGCCAGCAGCTTGTTCTACACAGATACGCAGTATTTT. Its translation: CASSLFYTDTQYF.

The chain carries TRBV5-1 and TRBJ1-5, with D uncertain. Trimming shortened V by 3 bases and J by 9 bases, and 19 bases separated the two germline ends. The germline V gene has CDR1 SGHRS and CDR2 YFSETQ. CDR3 length: 15 residues. This CDR3 reads CASSSLGGGAWPQHF. The DNA of the CDR3 is TGCGCCAGCAGCTCCCTAGGAGGTGGTGCTTGGCCCCAGCATTTT.

The CDR3 nucleotides read TGTGCCAGTAGTGCCCCGGGACAGGGGGCATGGGGCTACACCTTC. As protein: CASSAPGQGAWGYTF. The J gene is TRBJ1-2, the V gene TRBV19; TRBD1 aligns across 12 bases. Per germline, CDR1 LNHDA and CDR2 SQIVND (reference sequence). V was clipped by 5 bases and J by 8 bases; unmatched bases: 9. The CDR3 runs 15 residues.

The chain links TRBV7-9 to TRBJ2-5; 10 bases are shared with TRBD1. This CDR3 is 15 amino acids long. From germline, CDR1 is SEHNR and CDR2 FQNEAQ (reference sequence). Trimming removed 5 bases from V and 5 bases from J; junction bases left unmatched: 8. The CDR3: CASSPPTGGRETQYF. CDR3 sequence (DNA): TGTGCCAGCAGCCCTCCGACAGGGGGCAGGGAGACCCAGTACTTC.

The V and J genes are TRBV18 and TRBJ2-1; D not certain. The CDR3 runs 15 residues. V was shortened by 0 bases and J by 3 bases, with 9 bases between the two germline ends. Germline CDR1 reads KGHSH; CDR2 reads LQKENI. This CDR3 is CASSPPLIGYNEQFF. CDR3 nucleotide sequence: TGTGCCAGCTCACCACCGTTGATCGGCTACAATGAGCAGTTCTTC.

The chain carries TRBV18 and TRBJ2-3; 9 nucleotides align to TRBD2. The CDR3 spans 17 residues. The germline gives CDR1 KGHSH, CDR2 LQKENI. V was clipped by 6 bases and J by 1 base; unmatched bases: 11. CDR3 nucleotide sequence: TGTGCCAGCTCCGCAGGTTTAGCGGGGGTCGGCACAGATACGCAGTATTTT. Its translation: CASSAGLAGVGTDTQYF.

This chain joins TRBV5-4 and TRBJ2-3; a weak D match, TRBD2 (5 bases). Germline V gene lookup returns CDR1 SGHNT and CDR2 YYREEE (reference sequence). This CDR3 region has 13 residues. Deletions cut 4 bases from V and 4 bases from J, with 10 bases between. CDR3 region: CASSRGWADTQYF. The CDR3 nucleotides are TGTGCCAGCAGCCGGGGTTGGGCAGATACGCAGTATTTT.